This entry describes one T cell receptor (beta chain). Its antigen remains unknown. This entry belongs to a study of cytomegalovirus exposure and HLA in healthy donors. Germline values: CDR1 ENHRY, CDR2 SYGVKD. This CDR3 spans 13 amino acids. The V end lost 4 bases, the J end lost 6 bases, and 10 bases lay between the germline ends. Broader study findings: Data from an earlier analysis indicated that most TCR beta V segments were productive either about 87% or about 30% of the time. Reportedly, diagnosis of cytomegalovirus status by the classifier showed high specificity and sensitivity. CMV antigen specificity was confirmed in vitro for three CMV-associated chains. In a later analysis, at a false discovery rate of 0.05, roughly 16,000 TCR beta sequences matched HLA alleles.

The PCR was carried out with 60 Vbeta primers and 13 Jbeta primers. Only in-frame clones appear in the TCRdb table, and some are missing; sequencing was by immunoSEQ multiplex PCR. The sample totals about 88,000 clones. The chain has TRBV10-3 and TRBJ2-1, with D uncertain. Sample: PBMCs. This receptor was obtained from a girl aged 5-17 years in good health and CMV-seropositive. The CDR3 loop is CAISAPGFNEQFF. CDR3 nucleotide sequence: TGTGCCATCAGTGCCCCAGGTTTCAATGAGCAGTTCTTC.